The clone carrying this TCR beta chain has a count of ten or more. Its antigen is not known. This CDR3 has 12 amino acids. CDR1 is MNHNS, CDR2 SASEGT, per germline. V dropped 10 bases and J dropped 5 bases, with 14 bases sitting between them. The data belong to a study of T-cell reconstitution after alpha-beta-depleted transplantation in children. Whole-study results and caveats: Several hundred expanded graft clones reportedly were the source of alpha-beta T cells about two months after transplant. Elevated TCRbeta diversity at day 60 was traced, in some patients, to surviving recipient T cells and thymic progenitors. A year had passed since transplant, and T-cell counts and diversity by then came mostly from newly produced T cells.

A library of TCRbeta sequences, prepared with unique molecular identifiers, was generated. TCRdb passed the PCR reads through MiXCR, listing each CDR3 protein once. The table has about 300,000 distinct CDR3 sequences, roughly 7.8% seen once. This specimen was peripheral blood, taken 360 days after TCRalphabeta/CD19-depleted stem cell transplant. This TCR was recovered from a female patient under 10 years old who had a stem cell transplant for Fanconi anemia, so the T cells may come from the graft donor. The gene calls are TRBV6-1 and TRBJ1-1; D is uncertain. The CDR3 DNA is TGTGCCACCCTAAGGCAGGAAACTGAAGCTTTCTTT. It is translated as CATLRQETEAFF.